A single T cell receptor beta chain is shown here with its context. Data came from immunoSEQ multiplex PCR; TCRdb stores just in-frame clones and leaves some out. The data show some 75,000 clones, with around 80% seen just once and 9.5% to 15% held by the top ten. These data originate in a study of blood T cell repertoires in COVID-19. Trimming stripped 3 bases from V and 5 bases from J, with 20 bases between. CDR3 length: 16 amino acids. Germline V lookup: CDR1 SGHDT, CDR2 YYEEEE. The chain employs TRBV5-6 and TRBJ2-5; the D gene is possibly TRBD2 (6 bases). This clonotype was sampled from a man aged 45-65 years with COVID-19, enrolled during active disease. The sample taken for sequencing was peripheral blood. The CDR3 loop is CASSSSGTGVWETQYF. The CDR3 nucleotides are TGTGCCAGCAGCTCCTCTGGGACGGGAGTTTGGGAGACCCAGTACTTC.